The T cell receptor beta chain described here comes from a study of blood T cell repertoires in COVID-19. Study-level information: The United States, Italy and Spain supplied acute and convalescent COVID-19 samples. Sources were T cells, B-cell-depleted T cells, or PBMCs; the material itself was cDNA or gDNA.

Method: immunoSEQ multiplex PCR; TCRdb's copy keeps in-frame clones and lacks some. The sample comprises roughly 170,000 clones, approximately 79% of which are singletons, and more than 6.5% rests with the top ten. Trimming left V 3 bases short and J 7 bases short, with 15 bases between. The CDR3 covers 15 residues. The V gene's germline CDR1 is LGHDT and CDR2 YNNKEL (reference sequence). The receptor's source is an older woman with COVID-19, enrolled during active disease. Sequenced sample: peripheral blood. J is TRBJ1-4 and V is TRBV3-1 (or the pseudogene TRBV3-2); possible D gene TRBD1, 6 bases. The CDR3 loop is CASSHGQGLSEKLFF. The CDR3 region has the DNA TGTGCCAGCAGCCATGGCCAGGGGTTGAGTGAAAAACTGTTTTTT.